These 17 T cell receptor beta chains came from one sample sequenced in a study of cytomegalovirus exposure and HLA in healthy donors. The method was immunoSEQ multiplex PCR; TCRdb's version includes in-frame clones alone and lacks a portion of them. The table shows 150,000 or so clones, with roughly 84% occurring only once. The sample comprised PBMCs. Every receptor here comes from a human donor in good health.

The chain uses TRBV2 and TRBJ2-7, with TRBD2 identical over 10 bases. The ends lost 7 bases at V and 3 bases at J; junction bases unmatched: 6. This CDR3 is built from 14 residues. CDR1 and CDR2 (germline): SNHLY, FYNNEI. The CDR3 loop is CASIVGTSDYEQYF. CDR3 DNA sequence: TGTGCCAGCATAGTCGGGACTAGCGACTACGAGCAGTACTTC.

The genes are TRBV28 and TRBJ2-7, with 9 bases identical to TRBD2. CDR1 and CDR2 (germline): MDHEN, SYDVKM. The CDR3 runs 13 residues. The J segment lost 4 bases and the V segment lost 6 bases, leaving 4 bases of the junction unmatched. The CDR3 DNA reads TGTGCCAGCAGCATTAGCGGGAGTTACGAGCAGTACTTC. The encoded protein is CASSISGSYEQYF. Using reference TRBV28 and TRBJ2-7 for the parts outside the CDR3, the full variable domain is DVKVTQSSRYLVKRTGEKVFLECVQDMDHENMFWYRQDPGLGLRLIYFSYDVKMKEKGDIPEGYSVSREKKERFSLILESASTNQTSMYLCASSISGSYEQYFGPGTRLTVT.

V usage is TRBV15 and J usage is TRBJ2-5; D is uncertain. Per the germline V gene, CDR1 is LNHNV and CDR2 is YYDKDF (reference sequence). This CDR3 has 15 amino acids. Deletions cut 1 base from V and 0 bases from J, with 9 bases between. CDR3 amino acids: CATSRGWPDQETQYF. The CDR3 DNA follows: TGTGCCACCAGCAGAGGTTGGCCCGACCAAGAGACCCAGTACTTC.

V and J are TRBV19 and TRBJ1-4, with TRBD1 as a possible D gene (5 bases). Trimming pared 1 base from V and 10 bases from J, leaving 13 bases between. The CDR3 covers 14 residues. Germline CDR1 is LNHDA and CDR2 is SQIVND (reference sequence). The CDR3 nucleotides read TGTGCCAGTAGTATAGTTCCCGGGCAGGGAAAACTGTTTTTT. Amino acid sequence: CASSIVPGQGKLFF.

The rearrangement uses TRBV5-1 and TRBJ2-1; D unclear. The CDR3 covers 16 residues. V lost 0 bases, J lost 0 bases, and 10 bases lay in between. Per the germline V gene, CDR1 is SGHRS and CDR2 is YFSETQ. The CDR3 DNA is TGCGCCAGCAGCTTGGGCAGGCTCGGCTCCTACAATGAGCAGTTCTTC. It codes for CASSLGRLGSYNEQFF. The variable domain in full, completed from reference TRBV5-1 and TRBJ2-1, reads KAGVTQTPRYLIKTRGQQVTLSCSPISGHRSVSWYQQTPGQGLQFLFEYFSETQRNKGNFPGRFSGRQFSNSRSEMNVSTLELGDSALYLCASSLGRLGSYNEQFFGPGTRLTVL.

The V gene is TRBV25-1, the J gene TRBJ1-5; 7 bases fit TRBD1. V lost 3 bases and J lost 6; bases outside the gene matches: 5. CDR3 length equals 14 residues. Germline loops: CDR1 MGHDK, CDR2 SYGVNS. The CDR3 region has the DNA TGTGCCAGCAGTGAGGACAGGTTGGGTCAGCCCCAGCATTTT. The encoded protein is CASSEDRLGQPQHF.

The chain has TRBV9 and TRBJ1-6; TRBD1 matches at 10 bases. Looked up from germline, CDR1 is SGDLS and CDR2 is YYNGEE. V shed 4 bases, J shed 9 bases, and the junction held 7 bases outside the gene matches. This CDR3 is built from 15 residues. This chain's CDR3 is CASSKRTGGTSPLHF. The DNA of the CDR3 is TGTGCCAGCAGCAAAAGGACAGGGGGTACTTCACCCCTCCACTTT.

This clone was seen once. V usage is TRBV28 and J usage is TRBJ2-3; tentatively, D is TRBD1 (6 bases). V was trimmed by 6 bases and J by 0 bases, leaving 10 bases between them. Germline assignment: CDR1 MDHEN and CDR2 SYDVKM. The CDR3 has 14 amino acids. The chain's CDR3 is CASSQDSSTDTQYF. The CDR3 nucleotides are TGTGCCAGCAGCCAGGACAGTAGCACAGATACGCAGTATTTT.

The gene calls are TRBV6-5 and TRBJ2-2; D possibly corresponds to TRBD2 (6 bases). V lost 2 bases and J 6 bases, leaving 16 bases between the germline ends. Germline V gene data show CDR1 as MNHEY and CDR2 as SVGAGI. The CDR3 is made up of 16 amino acids. The CDR3 nucleotides are TGTGCCAGCAGTTACAAGGGGACTTGGATCGCCGGGGAGCTGTTTTTT. This translates into CASSYKGTWIAGELFF.

The chain links TRBV28 to TRBJ2-3, with a weak D call TRBD1 (6 bases). Trimming stripped 7 bases from V and 3 bases from J, with 23 bases between. Per the germline V gene, CDR1 is MDHEN and CDR2 is SYDVKM. The CDR3 sequence is 17 residues long. The CDR3 DNA sequence: TGTGCCAGCATTCCCACACCCAGGGGCGCATGGACAGATACGCAGTATTTT. This sequence encodes CASIPTPRGAWTDTQYF.

The V call is TRBV19, the J call TRBJ2-5; 8 nucleotides align to TRBD1. The germline CDR1 and CDR2 sequences are LNHDA and SQIVND (reference sequence). The V and J ends lost 5 bases and 5 bases, in that order; junction bases with no gene match: 10. The CDR3 length is 15 residues. Here the CDR3 reads CASSAVRGRQETQYF. In nucleotides, the CDR3 is TGTGCCAGTAGTGCAGTCAGGGGGCGGCAGGAGACCCAGTACTTC.

In its sample, this clone was seen once. This chain connects TRBV9 to TRBJ1-3, with TRBD1 matching 8 bases. Trimming at V came to 4 bases and at J to 0 bases, leaving 3 bases not matched to a gene. Germline V lookup: CDR1 SGDLS, CDR2 YYNGEE. This CDR3 has 15 amino acids. CDR3 sequence (DNA): TGTGCCAGCAGCTTACAGGGGGACTCTGGAAACACCATATATTTT. Translated, it gives CASSLQGDSGNTIYF.

The chain has TRBV27 and TRBJ2-3, with 7 nucleotides matching TRBD1. The germline gives CDR1 MNHEY, CDR2 SMNVEV (reference sequence). The CDR3 sequence is 14 residues long. J lost 6 bases, V lost 0 bases, and 3 bases had no gene match. DNA for the CDR3: TGTGCCAGCAGTTTATCAGGGGGCGCGGATACGCAGTATTTT. This translates into CASSLSGGADTQYF.

In this sample, this clone turned up a few times. The chain couples TRBV2 to TRBJ1-2; 9 nucleotides align to TRBD1. Germline V gene data show CDR1 as SNHLY and CDR2 as FYNNEI. J gave up 5 bases and V 4 bases, and 2 bases lay outside the gene matches. The CDR3 extends over 13 amino acids. CDR3: CASSGGQGYGYTF. The CDR3 bases are TGTGCCAGCAGTGGGGGACAGGGTTATGGCTACACCTTC.

This chain connects TRBV5-1 to TRBJ2-2, with D possibly TRBD1 on 6 matching bases. Looked up from germline, CDR1 is SGHRS and CDR2 is YFSETQ. The CDR3 runs to 15 residues. V gave up 6 bases and J gave up 0 bases, with 12 bases separating them. DNA of the CDR3: TGCGCCAGCACCCCTGGACAGACGAACACCGGGGAGCTGTTTTTT. Translation: CASTPGQTNTGELFF.

The chain carries TRBV5-4 and TRBJ2-1, with 9 bases identical to TRBD1. The ends lost 0 bases at V and 8 bases at J; junction bases unmatched: 3. Germline V gene data show CDR1 as SGHNT and CDR2 as YYREEE (reference sequence). This CDR3 is 14 amino acids long. The CDR3 loop is CASSLGTGADEQFF. The CDR3, as DNA: TGTGCCAGCAGCTTGGGGACAGGGGCGGATGAGCAGTTCTTC.

This rearrangement joins TRBV28 to TRBJ2-2; no clear D gene. Germline V gene lookup returns CDR1 MDHEN and CDR2 SYDVKM. The CDR3 totals 13 residues. Trimming took off 9 bases at V and 4 bases at J, with 12 bases between the two ends. CDR3 sequence (DNA): TGTGCCAGTCAGCGACGAACCACCGGGGAGCTGTTTTTT. It encodes CASQRRTTGELFF.